This TCR beta chain was recorded in a study of cytomegalovirus exposure and HLA in healthy donors. Findings of the study overall: In an earlier analysis, in 620 or so donors, most V segments appeared productive either ~90% or ~30% of the time. DRB1 showed the most TCR associations and HLA-C the fewest in a later analysis, as rates varied by HLA locus. HLA alleles showed associations with 15,000 to 20,000 TCR beta sequences in a later analysis, at a 0.05 false discovery rate. A few CMV-associated chains proved CMV antigen-specific in vitro.

Germline CDR1 and CDR2: MNHNY and SVGAGI (reference sequence). The CDR3 extends over 15 amino acids. J gave up 2 bases and V 6 bases, and 7 bases lay outside the gene matches. Both 60 Vbeta primers and 13 Jbeta primers went into the PCR. Data came from immunoSEQ multiplex PCR; TCRdb stores just in-frame clones and leaves some out. The sample yields 150,000 to 200,000 clones, about three quarters seen once. This clone has more than one count but fewer than ten. What it binds is unknown. The rearrangement joins TRBV6-6 to TRBJ1-2, with 9 bases identical to TRBD1. The source is a female donor in good health and CMV-seronegative. Input material: PBMCs. The CDR3 region has the DNA TGTGCCAGCAGGGCGGACAGGGGAAGCAACTATGGCTACACCTTC. Translating it yields CASRADRGSNYGYTF.